Listed here are 2 T cell receptor beta chains from one sample, sequenced in a study of blood T cell repertoires in COVID-19. The repertoire was sequenced with immunoSEQ multiplex PCR; TCRdb's copy has only in-frame clones and lacks some. This table has 150,000 to 200,000 clones, about 80% appearing once. Source material: peripheral blood. The receptors stem from a woman aged 80 or over with acute or convalescent COVID-19.

This chain links TRBV7-9 with TRBJ1-1; D uncertain. There are 15 residues in the CDR3. Germline CDR1 SEHNR, CDR2 FQNEAQ (reference sequence). The V end was cut by 1 base, the J end by 0 bases, with 9 bases between. CDR3 in DNA: TGTGCCAGCAGCTTAGATCCAGGCTTGAACACTGAAGCTTTCTTT. It translates to CASSLDPGLNTEAFF.

J is TRBJ2-5 and V is TRBV2; D is unclear. The CDR3 totals 10 residues. The germline V and J ends were trimmed by 6 bases and 5 bases, with 4 bases remaining between them. Germline V gives CDR1 SNHLY, CDR2 FYNNEI. The CDR3 bases are TGTGCCAGCAGGAGGGAGACCCAGTACTTC. Translated, it gives CASRRETQYF.